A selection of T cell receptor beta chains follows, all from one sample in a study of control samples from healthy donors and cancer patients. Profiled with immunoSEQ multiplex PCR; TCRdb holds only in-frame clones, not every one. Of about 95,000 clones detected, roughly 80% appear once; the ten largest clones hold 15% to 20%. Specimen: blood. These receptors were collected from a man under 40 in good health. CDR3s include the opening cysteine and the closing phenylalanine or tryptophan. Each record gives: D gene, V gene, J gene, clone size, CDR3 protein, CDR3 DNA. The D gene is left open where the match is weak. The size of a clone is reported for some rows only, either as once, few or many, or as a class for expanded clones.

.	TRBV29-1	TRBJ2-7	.	CSVEDSSSYEQYF	TGCAGCGTTGAAGATAGCAGCTCCTACGAGCAGTACTTC
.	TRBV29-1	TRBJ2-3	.	CSARDSTDTQYF	TGCAGCGCACGGGACAGCACAGATACGCAGTATTTT
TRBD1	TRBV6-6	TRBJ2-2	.	CASSRQGNTGELFF	TGTGCCAGCAGCCGACAGGGGAACACCGGGGAGCTGTTTTTT
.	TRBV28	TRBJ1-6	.	CASSQGSRNNSPLHF	TGTGCCAGCAGTCAGGGGTCCCGGAATAATTCACCCCTCCACTTT
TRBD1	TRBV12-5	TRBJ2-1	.	CASGLRDRDNEQFF	TGTGCTAGTGGTTTGAGGGACAGAGACAATGAGCAGTTCTTC
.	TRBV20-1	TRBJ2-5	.	CSARSGETQYF	TGCAGTGCTAGGTCAGGAGAGACCCAGTACTTC
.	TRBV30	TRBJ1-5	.	CAWSREPNQPQHF	TGTGCCTGGAGTCGGGAGCCCAATCAGCCCCAGCATTTT
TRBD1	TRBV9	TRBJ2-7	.	CASSLYPQGALYEQYF	TGTGCCAGCAGCTTGTATCCCCAGGGGGCCCTCTACGAGCAGTACTTC
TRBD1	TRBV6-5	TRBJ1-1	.	CAVLDDRGRTEAFF	TGTGCCGTTCTCGATGACAGGGGAAGGACTGAAGCTTTCTTT
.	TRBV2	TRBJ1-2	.	CASTPDTYYGYTF	TGTGCCAGCACTCCCGACACATACTATGGCTACACCTTC
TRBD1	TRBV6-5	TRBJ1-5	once	CASNPDRVREPQHF	TGTGCCAGCAACCCCGACAGGGTGAGAGAGCCCCAGCATTTT
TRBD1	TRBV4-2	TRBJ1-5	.	CASSQGQGSNQPQHF	TGTGCCAGCAGCCAGGGACAGGGTAGCAATCAGCCCCAGCATTTT
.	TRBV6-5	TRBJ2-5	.	CASSYSGSGQVKTQYF	TGTGCCAGCAGTTATTCGGGTAGCGGACAGGTGAAGACCCAGTACTTC
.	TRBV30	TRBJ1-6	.	CACTDSPFYNSPLHF	TGTGCCTGCACCGACTCCCCTTTCTATAATTCACCCCTCCACTTT
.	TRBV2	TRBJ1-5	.	CASSDVSVSNQPQHF	TGTGCCAGCAGCGATGTTTCGGTTAGCAATCAGCCCCAGCATTTT
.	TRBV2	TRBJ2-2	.	CASLLRLALDTGELFF	TGTGCCAGCCTGTTAAGGCTAGCGTTGGACACCGGGGAGCTGTTTTTT